Listed here is a single TCR beta chain. Its specificity is unknown. The method was immunoSEQ multiplex PCR; TCRdb's version includes in-frame clones alone and lacks a portion of them. The sample lists 30,000 to 35,000 clones, 81% occurring once. The data originate from a study of OX40 agonist ivuxolimab in advanced cancers. Overall study context: People in dose escalation had one of these cancers: hepatocellular carcinoma, melanoma, renal cell or head and neck cancer. Study results and caveats: Averaged across samples, CD8+ T cells carried more expanded clones than CD4+ did. Low normalized T-cell clonal expansion also characterized some of the nonresponders.

Systemic immunosuppression or autoimmune disease history was grounds to exclude patients. Germline V gene data show CDR1 as SGHTA and CDR2 as FQGNSA. This CDR3 is built from 12 residues. Between the trimmed V and J ends, which lost 0 bases and 7 bases, there was a span of 7 bases. The sequence was obtained from an adult with an advanced solid tumor such as melanoma, head and neck, liver or kidney cancer. The gene calls are TRBV7-2 and TRBJ2-7; TRBD2 might be the D (6 bases). This specimen was CD4+ or CD8+ T cells sorted from blood, taken in a trial of the OX40 agonist ivuxolimab. CDR3 bases: TGTGCCAGCAGCTTAGCAGGGAGGGAGCAGTACTTC. Its protein product is CASSLAGREQYF.